A selection of T cell receptor beta chains follows, all from one sample in a study of post-analysis software for immune sequencing data. TCRdb recomputed calls from the PCR reads with MiXCR, one row per CDR3 protein. The table includes approximately 730,000 distinct CDR3 sequences, about 32% detected once. The sample taken for sequencing was blood. All receptors come from a girl aged 10 to 17 with multiple sclerosis. Both conserved end residues are part of each CDR3. A D gene is named only where the DNA matches it firmly. The listing skips clone size in some rows; elsewhere it reads once, few, many or a size class.

d_gene	v_gene	j_gene	abundance	CDR3aa
.	TRBV7-9	TRBJ2-1	few	CASSWLAEQFF
.	TRBV7-9	TRBJ2-4	few	CASSRPQPGSQIPKNIQYF
.	TRBV6-2/TRBV6-3	TRBJ2-1	.	CASSYYLGTEQFF
.	TRBV25-1	TRBJ2-7	.	CASSRRGGPEQYF
TRBD1	TRBV6-2/TRBV6-3	TRBJ2-1	once	CASSPPGRGLHNEQFF
TRBD2	TRBV6-1	TRBJ2-1	.	CASNLGRVGGVNEQFF
.	TRBV6-5	TRBJ2-5	.	CASSYLGTQYF
TRBD1	TRBV7-6	TRBJ2-1	.	CASRPGTGDEQFF
.	TRBV29-1	TRBJ2-7	few	CSVEGPGYEQYF
.	TRBV2	TRBJ1-6	.	CASRHRKGNSPLHF